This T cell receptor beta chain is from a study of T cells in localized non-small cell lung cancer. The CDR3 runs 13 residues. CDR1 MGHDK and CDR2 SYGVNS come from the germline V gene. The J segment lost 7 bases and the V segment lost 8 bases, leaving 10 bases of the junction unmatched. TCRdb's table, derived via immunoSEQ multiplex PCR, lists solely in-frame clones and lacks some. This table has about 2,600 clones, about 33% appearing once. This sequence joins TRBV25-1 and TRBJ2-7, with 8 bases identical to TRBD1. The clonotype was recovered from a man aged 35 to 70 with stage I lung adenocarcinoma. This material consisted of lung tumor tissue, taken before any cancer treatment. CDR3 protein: CASVPGGRWEQYF. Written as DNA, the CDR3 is TGTGCCAGCGTACCAGGGGGCCGGTGGGAGCAGTACTTC.